This T cell receptor beta chain emerged from a study of T cells after yellow fever vaccination. For the study at large: Fractions of low cell number were prepared using SMART-Seq v4 Ultra Low Input. Study conclusions and caveats: The study noted that FACS-sorted repertoires could contain abundant clonotypes contaminating from the bulk population.

As for this clonotype: Its antigen remains unidentified.

They built TCR cDNA with 5'RACE template switching, a step that put in a universal primer site and UMIs. TCRdb independently ran MiXCR on the 5' RACE reads; one entry per CDR3 protein. The data contain fewer than 400,000 distinct CDR3 sequences, about 10% of them singletons. The V end was cut by 3 bases, the J end by 10 bases, with 9 bases between. The CDR3 consists of 10 residues. Germline loops: CDR1 GTSNPN, CDR2 SVGIG (reference sequence). The chain is built from TRBV30 and TRBJ1-2; D remains unclear. The receptor comes from a man aged 18 to 29 who received the YFV17D yellow fever vaccine. The sequencing used CD4+ T cells sorted from PBMCs, collected 45 days after the yellow fever booster vaccination. The CDR3: CAWSQASYTF. For the CDR3, the DNA is TGTGCCTGGAGCCAGGCTTCCTACACCTTC.